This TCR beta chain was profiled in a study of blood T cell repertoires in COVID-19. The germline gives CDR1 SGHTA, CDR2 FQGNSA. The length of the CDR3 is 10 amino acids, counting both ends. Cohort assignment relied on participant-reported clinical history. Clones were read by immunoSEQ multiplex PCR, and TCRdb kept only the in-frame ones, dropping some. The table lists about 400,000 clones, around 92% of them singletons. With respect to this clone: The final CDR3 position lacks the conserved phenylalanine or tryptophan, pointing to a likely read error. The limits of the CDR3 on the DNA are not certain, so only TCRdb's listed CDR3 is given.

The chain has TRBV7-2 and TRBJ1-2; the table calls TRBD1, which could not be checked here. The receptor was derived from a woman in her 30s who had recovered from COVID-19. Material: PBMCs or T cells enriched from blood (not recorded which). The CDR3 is CASSSRDRGR.